What follows are 23 T cell receptor beta chains derived from one specimen sequenced in a study of blood T cell repertoires in COVID-19. Using immunoSEQ multiplex PCR, the repertoire was profiled, and TCRdb retains in-frame clones only, with some absent. The data hold approximately 290,000 clones, with about 88% observed a single time. Input material: peripheral blood. All receptors derive from a woman in her sixties with acute or convalescent COVID-19.

The chain uses TRBV11-1 and TRBJ2-1; 8 nucleotides agree with TRBD1. Trimming removed 4 bases from V and 10 bases from J; junction bases left unmatched: 9. Germline CDR1 and CDR2: SGHAT and FQDESV (reference sequence). This CDR3 comprises 14 residues. This CDR3 is CASSSYQGAREQFF. DNA for the CDR3: TGTGCCAGCAGCTCGTATCAGGGGGCGAGAGAGCAGTTCTTC.

This clone was counted a few times. The V call is TRBV19, the J call TRBJ2-7; 11 nucleotides align to TRBD1. CDR1 and CDR2 (germline): LNHDA, SQIVND (reference sequence). CDR3 length: 12 amino acids. V was pared by 7 bases and J by 7 bases, with 3 bases of the junction left unmatched. DNA of the CDR3: TGTGCCAGTACCGGACAGGGGGCTGAGCAGTACTTC. Translating it yields CASTGQGAEQYF.

The V and J genes are TRBV12-5 and TRBJ2-7; 10 bases are shared with TRBD2. CDR1 LGHNT and CDR2 FRNRAP come from the germline V gene. Unmatched junction bases numbered 10, after V lost 0 bases and J lost 2 bases. The CDR3 spans 18 residues. DNA of the CDR3: TGTGCTAGTGGTTTGGTACGAAGCGGGGGGGCCCACGCCTACGAGCAGTACTTC. It is translated as CASGLVRSGGAHAYEQYF. The variable domain in full, with the rest retrieved from reference TRBV12-5 and TRBJ2-7, is DARVTQTPRHKVTEMGQEVTMRCQPILGHNTVFWYRQTMMQGLELLAYFRNRAPLDDSGMPKDRFSAEMPDATLATLKIQPSEPRDSAVYFCASGLVRSGGAHAYEQYFGPGTRLTVT.

The J gene is TRBJ1-5, the V gene TRBV28; no definite D call. Trimming pared 3 bases from V and 7 bases from J, leaving 7 bases between. CDR1 and CDR2 from the germline V gene are MDHEN and SYDVKM. The length of the CDR3 is 12 residues. The CDR3 DNA reads as TGTGCCAGCAGTTTTGAACGGCAGCCCCAGCATTTT. Its protein product is CASSFERQPQHF.

The rearrangement joins TRBV4-1 to TRBJ2-1; 7 nucleotides match TRBD2. After removal of 1 base from V and 2 bases from J, the junction contained 5 bases not matched to a gene. Per the germline V gene, CDR1 is MGHRA and CDR2 is YSYEKL. The CDR3 is made up of 16 amino acids. DNA for the CDR3: TGCGCCAGCAGCCAAGTTGGGAGGGATCCCTACAATGAGCAGTTCTTC. It translates to CASSQVGRDPYNEQFF.

The rearrangement uses TRBV5-1 and TRBJ2-7, with D tentatively TRBD2 (6 bases). The length of the CDR3 is 16 residues. Germline V gene data show CDR1 as SGHRS and CDR2 as YFSETQ. The germline V and J ends were trimmed by 3 bases and 5 bases, with 21 bases remaining between them. CDR3 DNA: TGCGCCAGCAGCTGGGGAGAGACACCTCCGGGGGACGAGCAGTACTTC. This translates into CASSWGETPPGDEQYF.

This CDR3 is CSVEDGGLYEQYF. As DNA, the CDR3 is TGCAGCGTTGAAGATGGGGGACTCTACGAGCAGTACTTC. The chain links TRBV29-1 to TRBJ2-7; D may be TRBD2 (6 bases). With 0 bases removed from V and 3 bases from J, the gap between germline ends came to 9 bases. This CDR3 region has 13 residues. Germline CDR1 is SQVTM and CDR2 is ANQGSEA.

The chain links TRBV29-1 to TRBJ1-2, with 10 bases matching TRBD1. This CDR3 spans 13 amino acids. Germline-derived CDR1 and CDR2 are SQVTM and ANQGSEA. The trim removed 7 bases at V and 2 bases at J, leaving 4 bases unmatched. The CDR3 DNA reads as TGCAGCGCTGGGGACAGGGGAAACTATGGCTACACCTTC. Protein: CSAGDRGNYGYTF.

V gene TRBV28 combines with J gene TRBJ2-7; no reliable D call. This CDR3 has 15 amino acids. Trimming took 3 bases from V and 5 from J, leaving 17 bases between them. The germline V gene encodes CDR1 MDHEN and CDR2 SYDVKM. This chain's CDR3 is CASSLKIGGDHEQYF. The CDR3 bases are TGTGCCAGCAGTTTGAAAATAGGCGGAGATCACGAGCAGTACTTC.

The V and J genes are TRBV7-9 and TRBJ1-4; D perhaps matches TRBD1 (5 bases). V was shortened by 5 bases and J by 7 bases, with 17 bases between the two germline ends. Germline V CDR1 and CDR2: SEHNR, FQNEAQ (reference sequence). This CDR3 spans 15 amino acids. CDR3 DNA: TGTGCCAGCAGCCGGAGGGAACTCGACAGTGAAAAACTGTTTTTT. Protein: CASSRRELDSEKLFF.

This chain uses TRBV3-1 (or the pseudogene TRBV3-2) with TRBJ1-1; D gene unclear. Germline values: CDR1 LGHDT, CDR2 YNNKEL (reference sequence). The CDR3 totals 14 residues. Trimming removed 3 bases from V and 4 bases from J, with 12 bases in between. CDR3 DNA: TGTGCCAGCAGCCAGCTAGCCTCAAGCACTGAAGCTTTCTTT. Translated: CASSQLASSTEAFF.

A note on this clone: Other DNA sequences from this sample encode an identical CDR3 as well. V gene TRBV9 combines with J gene TRBJ1-6, with D perhaps TRBD1 (5 bases). The V and J ends lost 0 bases and 7 bases respectively, with 8 bases between them. The CDR3 loop spans 14 amino acids. CDR1 and CDR2 (germline): SGDLS, YYNGEE. The CDR3, as DNA: TGTGCCAGCAGCGTAGGGCAGGGAAATTCACCCCTCCACTTT. Protein product: CASSVGQGNSPLHF.

V usage is TRBV7-2 and J usage is TRBJ2-7, with TRBD1 as a possible D gene (5 bases). CDR3 length equals 14 residues. Germline loops: CDR1 SGHTA, CDR2 FQGNSA. V gave up 7 bases and J gave up 5 bases, with 18 bases separating them. The CDR3 sequence is CASIDWQGHDEQYF. The CDR3 bases are TGTGCCAGCATCGACTGGCAGGGTCACGACGAGCAGTACTTC.

J is TRBJ2-3 and V is TRBV28, with 11 bases fitting TRBD2. Germline loops: CDR1 MDHEN, CDR2 SYDVKM. The CDR3 is 16 residues long. The trim removed 4 bases at V and 0 bases at J, leaving 3 bases unmatched. In DNA, the CDR3 is TGTGCCAGCAGTTGGCGACTAGCGGGGAGCACAGATACGCAGTATTTT. This encodes CASSWRLAGSTDTQYF.

This rearrangement joins TRBV3-1 (or the pseudogene TRBV3-2) to TRBJ1-3; D gene ambiguous. Trimming took off 0 bases at V and 0 bases at J, with 12 bases between the two ends. There are 17 residues in the CDR3. Germline lookup yields CDR1 LGHDT and CDR2 YNNKEL (reference sequence). CDR3 loop: CASSQDAGAYSGNTIYF. The CDR3 coding sequence is TGTGCCAGCAGCCAAGATGCCGGTGCGTACTCTGGAAACACCATATATTTT.

The chain recombines TRBV5-1 with TRBJ1-1; D not resolved. V was cut by 3 bases and J by 7 bases, with 22 bases left in between. The V gene's germline CDR1 is SGHRS and CDR2 YFSETQ. The CDR3 sequence is 16 residues long. CDR3 in DNA: TGCGCCAGCAGCTCCAATCGGTTAGGTGCTGGAGGTGAAGCTTTCTTT. Its protein product is CASSSNRLGAGGEAFF.

This clone was observed a handful of times. The CDR3 DNA reads TGTGCCAGCAGCTTTGTGGAAAGGGACTATTATGGCTACACCTTC. This codes for CASSFVERDYYGYTF. V gene TRBV7-3 combines with J gene TRBJ1-2, with D perhaps matching TRBD1 (5 bases). This CDR3 is built from 15 residues. Looked up from germline, CDR1 is SGHTA and CDR2 is FQGTGA. V shed 3 bases and J shed 5 bases, with 16 bases lying between them.

Only a few counts were recorded for this clone. This chain uses TRBV15 with TRBJ1-5; weak D call: TRBD1 (5 bases). Germline assignment: CDR1 LNHNV and CDR2 YYDKDF (reference sequence). This CDR3 comprises 18 residues. Deletions cut 2 bases from V and 4 bases from J, with 21 bases between. The CDR3: CATSRYSHYAGKNQPQHF. As DNA, the CDR3 is TGTGCCACCAGCAGATATTCCCATTACGCAGGGAAGAATCAGCCCCAGCATTTT.

This clone was detected once. CDR3 DNA sequence: TGCGCCAGCAGCCAAGAAAGGCTAGCGGGACCCTACGAGCAGTACTTC. Amino acids: CASSQERLAGPYEQYF. This sequence joins TRBV4-1 and TRBJ2-7; 9 bases match TRBD2. Trimming cost V 0 bases and J 2 bases; bases outside gene matches: 5. CDR3 length: 16 amino acids. In germline, CDR1 is MGHRA, CDR2 YSYEKL.

The chain couples TRBV28 to TRBJ1-5, with 7 nucleotides matching TRBD1. Germline CDR1 MDHEN, CDR2 SYDVKM. The trim removed 5 bases at V and 2 bases at J, leaving 6 bases unmatched. The CDR3 consists of 15 residues. In DNA form, the CDR3 reads TGTGCCAGCAGTCCAAGGACAGGCCGCAATCAGCCCCAGCATTTT. It translates to CASSPRTGRNQPQHF.

CDR3 DNA sequence: TGTGCCAGCAGCTTGGACAGTGCGGGAACCCAGTACTTC. Amino acid sequence: CASSLDSAGTQYF. V and J are TRBV5-8 and TRBJ2-5, with a weak D call TRBD2 (6 bases). The germline gives CDR1 SGHTS, CDR2 YDEGEE. The germline V and J ends were trimmed by 0 bases and 8 bases, with 11 bases remaining between them. CDR3 size: 13 residues.

This chain connects TRBV29-1 to TRBJ1-4, with 7 nucleotides matching TRBD1. The junction had 11 bases not matched to a gene; V was cut back by 3 bases and J by 1 base. The CDR3 consists of 17 residues. Per the germline V gene, CDR1 is SQVTM and CDR2 is ANQGSEA. The CDR3 protein is CSVDGGGGFGTNEKLFF. CDR3 nucleotide sequence: TGCAGCGTTGATGGAGGGGGCGGCTTCGGAACTAATGAAAAACTGTTTTTT.

The chain is built from TRBV10-3 and TRBJ2-1; D possibly corresponds to TRBD2 (6 bases). Germline V gene data show CDR1 as ENHRY and CDR2 as SYGVKD. With 4 bases removed from V and 5 bases from J, the gap between germline ends came to 12 bases. The CDR3 has 14 residues. The CDR3 DNA is TGTGCCATCAGTGGTAGCGGAGGGGACAATGAGCAGTTCTTC. Protein sequence: CAISGSGGDNEQFF.